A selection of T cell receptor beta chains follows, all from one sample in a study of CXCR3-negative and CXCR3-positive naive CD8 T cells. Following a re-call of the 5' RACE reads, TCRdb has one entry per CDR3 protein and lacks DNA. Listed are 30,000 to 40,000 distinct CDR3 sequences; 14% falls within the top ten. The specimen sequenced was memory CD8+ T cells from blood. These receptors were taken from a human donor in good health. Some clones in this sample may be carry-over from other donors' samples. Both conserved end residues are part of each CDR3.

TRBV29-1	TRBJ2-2	CSVVSADRGSTGELFF
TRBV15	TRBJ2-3	CATSRDRSGPTPLSTQYF
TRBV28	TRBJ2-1	CASGNARGQGGDEQFF
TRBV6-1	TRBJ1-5	CASSEMNSGGQPQHF
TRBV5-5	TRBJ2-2	CASSLAGTGELFF
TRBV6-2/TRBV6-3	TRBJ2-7	CASRPQGPYEQYF
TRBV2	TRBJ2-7	CASSEAQGTSYEQYF
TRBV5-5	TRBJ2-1	CASSKGTSEFF
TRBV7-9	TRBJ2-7	CASSFGFAGSYEQYF
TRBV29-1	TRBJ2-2	CSVERNTGELFF
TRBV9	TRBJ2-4	CASSGRALDIQYF
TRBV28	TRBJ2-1	CASSYLSSYNEQFF
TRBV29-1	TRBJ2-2	CSVEGGRDRDITGELFF
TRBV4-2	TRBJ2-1	CASSQLTKAIPYNEQFF
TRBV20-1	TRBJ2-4	CSARGRASGQNIQYF
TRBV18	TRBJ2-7	CASSPGTTPSYEQYF
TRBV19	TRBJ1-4	CASSISDRSNEKLFF
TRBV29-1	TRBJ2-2	CSVVGRGTGELFF
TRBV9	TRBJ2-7	CASSFGLASEQYF
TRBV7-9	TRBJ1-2	CASILDSATRDYGYTF
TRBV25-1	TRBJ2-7	CASTPLPGLAVSYEQYF
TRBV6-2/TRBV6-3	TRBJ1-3	CASSPEGEPGNTIYF
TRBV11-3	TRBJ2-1	CASRVCPYNEQFF
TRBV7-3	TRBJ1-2	CASSLIPDRGGYTF
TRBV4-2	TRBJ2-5	CASSQDSSGGAETHYF
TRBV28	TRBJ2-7	CASSPPKMVGSLYEQYF
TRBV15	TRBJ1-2	CATSTTPGQGYGYTF
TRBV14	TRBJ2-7	CASSQGTGPYYEQYF
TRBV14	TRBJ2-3	CASSLQGADTQYF
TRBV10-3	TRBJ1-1	CAISESRTGVTEAFF
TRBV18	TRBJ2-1	CASSPPADIHPPSSYNEQFF
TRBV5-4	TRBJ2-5	CAYRRGAGPQEAQYF
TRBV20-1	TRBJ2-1	CSARVAGPVFDNEQFF
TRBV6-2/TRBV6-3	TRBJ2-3	CASSYSGTSGYPSMDTQYF
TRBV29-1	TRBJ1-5	CSVRTDSNQPQHF
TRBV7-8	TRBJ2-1	CASSLLGGGKDF
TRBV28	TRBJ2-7	CASSTRRESTYEQYF
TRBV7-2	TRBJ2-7	CASSTTSGSTYEQYF
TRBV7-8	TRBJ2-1	CASSALAGDNEQFF
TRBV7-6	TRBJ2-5	CASSLLGAGLEETQYF
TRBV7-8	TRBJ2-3	CASSRGTSTYIITDTQYF
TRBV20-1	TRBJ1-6	CSARDPGDSPLHF
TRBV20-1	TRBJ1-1	CSADGQESNTEAFF
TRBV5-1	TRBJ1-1	CASSLAGSEAFF
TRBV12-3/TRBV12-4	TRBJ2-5	CASSPRGAQETQYF
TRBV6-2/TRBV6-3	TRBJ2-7	CASSYWGQDSYEQYF
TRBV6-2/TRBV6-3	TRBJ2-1	CASSYAEPHNEQFF
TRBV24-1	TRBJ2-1	CATSRGADYNEQFF
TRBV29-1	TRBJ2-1	CSSPVASGINEQFF
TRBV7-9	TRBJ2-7	CASSPSGSREQYF
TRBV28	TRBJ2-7	CASSLSLVGTEQYF
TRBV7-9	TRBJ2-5	CASSPRTSGTGKTQYF
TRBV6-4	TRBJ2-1	CASSPSSGGGYNEQFF
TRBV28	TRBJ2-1	CASSSEPRDKPYNEQFF
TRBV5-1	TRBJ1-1	CASNPDRGRLFF